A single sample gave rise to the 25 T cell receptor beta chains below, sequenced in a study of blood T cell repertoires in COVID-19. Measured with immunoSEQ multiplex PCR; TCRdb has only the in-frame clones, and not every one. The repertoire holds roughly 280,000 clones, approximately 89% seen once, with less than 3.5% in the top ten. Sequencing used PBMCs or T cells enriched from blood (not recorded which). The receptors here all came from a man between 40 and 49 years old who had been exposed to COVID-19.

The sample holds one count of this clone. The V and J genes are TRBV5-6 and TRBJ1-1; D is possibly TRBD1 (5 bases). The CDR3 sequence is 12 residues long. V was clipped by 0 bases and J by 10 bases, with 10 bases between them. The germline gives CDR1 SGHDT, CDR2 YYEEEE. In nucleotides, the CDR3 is TGTGCCAGCAGCTTGGGGGGCGTTCCAGCTTTCTTT. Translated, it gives CASSLGGVPAFF.

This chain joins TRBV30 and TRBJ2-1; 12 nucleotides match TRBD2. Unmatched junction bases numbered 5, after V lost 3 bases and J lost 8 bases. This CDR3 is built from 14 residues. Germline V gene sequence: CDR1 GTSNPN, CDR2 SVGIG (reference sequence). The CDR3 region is CAWRASGRAHEQFF. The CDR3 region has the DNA TGTGCCTGGAGAGCTAGCGGGAGGGCACATGAGCAGTTCTTC.

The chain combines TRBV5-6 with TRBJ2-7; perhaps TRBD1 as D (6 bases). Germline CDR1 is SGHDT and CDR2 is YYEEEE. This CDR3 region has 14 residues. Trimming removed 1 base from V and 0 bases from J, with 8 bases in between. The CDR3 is CASSLRTASYEQYF. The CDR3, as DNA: TGTGCCAGCAGCTTGAGGACAGCCTCCTACGAGCAGTACTTC.

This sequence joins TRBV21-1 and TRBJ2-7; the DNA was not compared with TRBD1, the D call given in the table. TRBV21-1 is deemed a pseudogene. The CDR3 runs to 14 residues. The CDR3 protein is CASSRQWSSYEQYF. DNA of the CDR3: TGTGCCAGCAGCCGACAGTGGAGCTCCTACGAGCAGTACTTC.

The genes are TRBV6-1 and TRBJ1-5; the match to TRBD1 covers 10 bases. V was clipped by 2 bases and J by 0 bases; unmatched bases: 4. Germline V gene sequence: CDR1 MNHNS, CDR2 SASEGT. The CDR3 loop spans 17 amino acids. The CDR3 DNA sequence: TGTGCCAGCAGTGAAAGGGACAGGGGAGCTAGCAATCAGCCCCAGCATTTT. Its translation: CASSERDRGASNQPQHF.

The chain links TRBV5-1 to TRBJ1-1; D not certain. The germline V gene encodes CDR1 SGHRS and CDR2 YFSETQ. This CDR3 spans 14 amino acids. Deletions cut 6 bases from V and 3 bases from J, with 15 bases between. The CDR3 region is CASTQEGGYTEAFF. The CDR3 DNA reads TGCGCCAGCACCCAGGAGGGAGGGTACACTGAAGCTTTCTTT.

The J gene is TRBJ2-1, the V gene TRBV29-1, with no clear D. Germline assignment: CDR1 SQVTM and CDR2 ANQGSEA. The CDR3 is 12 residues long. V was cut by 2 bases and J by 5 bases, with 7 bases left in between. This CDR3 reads CSVEQMNNEQFF. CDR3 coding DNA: TGCAGCGTTGAACAGATGAACAATGAGCAGTTCTTC.

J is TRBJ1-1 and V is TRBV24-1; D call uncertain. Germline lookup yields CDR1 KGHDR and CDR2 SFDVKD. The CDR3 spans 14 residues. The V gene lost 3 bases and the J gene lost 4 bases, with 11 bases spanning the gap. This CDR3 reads CATSDNVAGTEAFF. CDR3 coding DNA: TGTGCCACCAGTGATAATGTGGCGGGCACTGAAGCTTTCTTT.

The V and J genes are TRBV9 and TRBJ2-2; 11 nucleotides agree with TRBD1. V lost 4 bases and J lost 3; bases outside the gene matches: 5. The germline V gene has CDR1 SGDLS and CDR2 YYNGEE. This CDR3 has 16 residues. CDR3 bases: TGTGCCAGCAGCTCAGGACAGGGGGCATACACCGGGGAGCTGTTTTTT. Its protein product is CASSSGQGAYTGELFF.

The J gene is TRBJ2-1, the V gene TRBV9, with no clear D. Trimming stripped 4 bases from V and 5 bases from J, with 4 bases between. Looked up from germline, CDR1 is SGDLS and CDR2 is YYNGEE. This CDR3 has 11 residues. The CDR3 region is CASSPNNEQFF. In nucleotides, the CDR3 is TGTGCCAGCAGCCCCAACAATGAGCAGTTCTTC.

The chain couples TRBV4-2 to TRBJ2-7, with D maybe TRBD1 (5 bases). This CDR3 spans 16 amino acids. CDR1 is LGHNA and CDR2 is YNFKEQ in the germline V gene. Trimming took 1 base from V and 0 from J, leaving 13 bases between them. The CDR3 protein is CASSQVGQGSSYEQYF. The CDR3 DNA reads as TGTGCCAGCAGCCAAGTCGGCCAGGGAAGCTCCTACGAGCAGTACTTC.

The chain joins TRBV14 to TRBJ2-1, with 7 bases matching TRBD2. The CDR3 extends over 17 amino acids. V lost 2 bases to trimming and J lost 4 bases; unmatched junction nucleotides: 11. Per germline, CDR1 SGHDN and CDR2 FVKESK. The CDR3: CASSQNPGGRGYNEQFF. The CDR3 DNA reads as TGTGCCAGCAGCCAAAATCCAGGCGGGAGAGGTTACAATGAGCAGTTCTTC.

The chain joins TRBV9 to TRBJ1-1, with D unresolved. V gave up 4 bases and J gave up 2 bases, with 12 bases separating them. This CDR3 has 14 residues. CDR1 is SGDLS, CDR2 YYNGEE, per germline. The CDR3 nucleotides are TGTGCCAGCAGCCCTCGGACTATAAACACTGAAGCTTTCTTT. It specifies CASSPRTINTEAFF.

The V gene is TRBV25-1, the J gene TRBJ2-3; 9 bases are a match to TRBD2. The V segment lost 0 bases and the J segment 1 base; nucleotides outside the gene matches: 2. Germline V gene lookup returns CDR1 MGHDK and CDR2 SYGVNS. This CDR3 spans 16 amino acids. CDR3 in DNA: TGTGCCAGCAGTGAATACTTAGCGGGGGGCACAGATACGCAGTATTTT. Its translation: CASSEYLAGGTDTQYF.

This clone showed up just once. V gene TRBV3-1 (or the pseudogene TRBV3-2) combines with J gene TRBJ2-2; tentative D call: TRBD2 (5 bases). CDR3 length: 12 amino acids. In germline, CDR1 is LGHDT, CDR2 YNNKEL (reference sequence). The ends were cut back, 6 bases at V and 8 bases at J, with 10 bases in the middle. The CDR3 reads CASRVRAGELFF. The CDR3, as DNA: TGTGCCAGCAGGGTGAGGGCAGGGGAGCTGTTTTTT.

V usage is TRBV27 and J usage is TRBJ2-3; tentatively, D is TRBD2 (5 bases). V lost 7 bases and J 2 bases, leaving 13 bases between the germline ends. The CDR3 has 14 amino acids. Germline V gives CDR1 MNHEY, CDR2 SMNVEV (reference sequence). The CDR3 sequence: CASTPFGDTDTQYF. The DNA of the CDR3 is TGTGCCAGCACCCCTTTCGGGGACACAGATACGCAGTATTTT.

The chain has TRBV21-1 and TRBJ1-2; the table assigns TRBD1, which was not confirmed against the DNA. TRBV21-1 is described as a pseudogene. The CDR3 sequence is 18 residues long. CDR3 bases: TGTGCCAGCAGCCCTAATTGGGACAGAGGGCCATTAGCCTATGGCTACACCTTC. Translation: CASSPNWDRGPLAYGYTF.

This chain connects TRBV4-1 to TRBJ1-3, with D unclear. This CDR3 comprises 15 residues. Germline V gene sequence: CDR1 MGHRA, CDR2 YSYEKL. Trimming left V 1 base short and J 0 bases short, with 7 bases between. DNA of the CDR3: TGCGCCAGCAGCCAAGGAGAACTCTCTGGAAACACCATATATTTT. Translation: CASSQGELSGNTIYF.

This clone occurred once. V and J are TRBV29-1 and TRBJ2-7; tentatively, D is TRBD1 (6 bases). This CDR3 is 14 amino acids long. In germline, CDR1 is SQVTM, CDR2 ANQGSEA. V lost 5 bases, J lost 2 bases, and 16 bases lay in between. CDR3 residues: CSVTSRGHPYEQYF. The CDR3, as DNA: TGCAGCGTTACTTCCAGGGGACATCCCTACGAGCAGTACTTC.

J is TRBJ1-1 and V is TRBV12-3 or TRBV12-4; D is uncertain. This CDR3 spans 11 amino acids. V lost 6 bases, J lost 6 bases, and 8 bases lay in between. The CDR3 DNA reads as TGTGCCAGCAGCTACGAAGCTGAAGCTTTCTTT. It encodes CASSYEAEAFF.

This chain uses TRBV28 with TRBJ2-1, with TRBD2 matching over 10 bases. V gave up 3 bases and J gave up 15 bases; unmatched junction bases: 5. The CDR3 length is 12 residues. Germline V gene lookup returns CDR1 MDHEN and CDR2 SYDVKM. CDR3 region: CASSFGSSGRFF. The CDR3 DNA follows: TGTGCCAGCAGTTTTGGTTCTAGCGGGAGGTTCTTC. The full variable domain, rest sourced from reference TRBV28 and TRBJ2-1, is DVKVTQSSRYLVKRTGEKVFLECVQDMDHENMFWYRQDPGLGLRLIYFSYDVKMKEKGDIPEGYSVSREKKERFSLILESASTNQTSMYLCASSFGSSGRFFGPGTRLTVL.

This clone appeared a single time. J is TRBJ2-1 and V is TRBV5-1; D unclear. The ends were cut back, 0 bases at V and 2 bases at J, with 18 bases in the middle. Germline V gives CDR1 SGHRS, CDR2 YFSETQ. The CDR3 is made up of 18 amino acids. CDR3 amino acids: CASSLALLRRSAYNEQFF. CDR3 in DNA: TGCGCCAGCAGCTTGGCTCTGTTGCGGAGAAGCGCCTACAATGAGCAGTTCTTC.

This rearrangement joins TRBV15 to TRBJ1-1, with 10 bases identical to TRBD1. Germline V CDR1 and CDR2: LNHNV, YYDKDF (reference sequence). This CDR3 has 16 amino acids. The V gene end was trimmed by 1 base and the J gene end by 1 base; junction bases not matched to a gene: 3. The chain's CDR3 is CATSRGGQGKNTEAFF. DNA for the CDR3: TGTGCCACCAGCAGAGGGGGACAGGGGAAGAACACTGAAGCTTTCTTT.

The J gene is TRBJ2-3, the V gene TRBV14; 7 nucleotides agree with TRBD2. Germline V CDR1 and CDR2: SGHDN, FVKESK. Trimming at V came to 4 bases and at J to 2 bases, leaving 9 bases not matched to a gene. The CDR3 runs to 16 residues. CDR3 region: CASSPPSGPFTDTQYF. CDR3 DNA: TGTGCCAGCAGCCCCCCTAGCGGACCTTTCACAGATACGCAGTATTTT.

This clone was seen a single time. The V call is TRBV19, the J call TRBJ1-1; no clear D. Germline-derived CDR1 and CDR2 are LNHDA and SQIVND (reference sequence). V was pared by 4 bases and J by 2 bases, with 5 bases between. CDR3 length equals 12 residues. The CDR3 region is CASSNKNTEAFF. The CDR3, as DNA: TGTGCCAGTAGTAATAAAAACACTGAAGCTTTCTTT.